Listed below are T cell receptor beta chains from one sample, sequenced in a study of early T cells in non-severe SARS-CoV-2 infection. TCRdb recomputed calls from the 5' RACE reads with MiXCR, one row per CDR3 protein. Altogether approximately 79,000 distinct CDR3 sequences are present, 9.5% to 15% being singletons, with the ten largest covering about 1.1%. The sample taken for sequencing was whole blood. Receptor source: an adult who was a healthcare worker with PCR-confirmed SARS-CoV-2 infection or an uninfected control (not recorded which). The CDR3 runs from the conserved cysteine through the conserved F or W. The order of the fields is CDR3 DNA, CDR3 protein, V gene, clone size, J gene, D gene. The D gene is left open where the match is weak. Size is stated for part of the rows, as once, few or many counts, or as a class when the clone is expanded.

DNA: -
CDR3: CASFGQGASF
V: TRBV7-2
size: many
J: TRBJ1-3
D: -

DNA: TGTGCCAGCAGTCACCGGGGCAGGGGGGATCAGCCCCAGCATTTT
CDR3: CASSHRGRGDQPQHF
V: TRBV27
size: -
J: TRBJ1-5
D: TRBD1

DNA: TGTGCCAGCTCACCACCCTTCGCAAACACCATATATTTT
CDR3: CASSPPFANTIYF
V: TRBV18
size: -
J: TRBJ1-3
D: -

DNA: TGTGCCAGCAGCCGGGGGGGGACTACCTACAATGAGCAGTTCTTC
CDR3: CASSRGGTTYNEQFF
V: TRBV11-2
size: many
J: TRBJ2-1
D: TRBD2

DNA: TGTGCCAGCCGTAAGGACAGGGGATCGTCAGGGGAGCTGTTTTTT
CDR3: CASRKDRGSSGELFF
V: TRBV4-2
size: -
J: TRBJ2-2
D: TRBD1

DNA: TGTGCCAGCAGCCAATCGTCAGGAGCTGGGGCCAACGTCCTGACTTTC
CDR3: CASSQSSGAGANVLTF
V: TRBV7-9
size: -
J: TRBJ2-6
D: -

DNA: TGTGCCAGCAGTTTGCCTCTAGCGGTACGCAGGAAGGCGACAGATACGCAGTATTTT
CDR3: CASSLPLAVRRKATDTQYF
V: TRBV28
size: few
J: TRBJ2-3
D: TRBD2

DNA: TGTGCCAGCAGTTTGAGGCGGACCTCCTACAATGAGCAGTTCTTC
CDR3: CASSLRRTSYNEQFF
V: TRBV12-3/TRBV12-4
size: few
J: TRBJ2-1
D: -

DNA: TGTGCCAGCAGTCCGGCGGGACACCAGAACACCGGGGAGCTGTTTTTT
CDR3: CASSPAGHQNTGELFF
V: TRBV28
size: -
J: TRBJ2-2
D: -

DNA: TGTGCCAGCAGTCCCTTGGCGGGGGCGTTGAGCGAGCAGTACTTC
CDR3: CASSPLAGALSEQYF
V: TRBV6-2/TRBV6-3
size: few
J: TRBJ2-7
D: -

DNA: TGTGCCAGCGCAGCTTGGGATTATGAGCAGTTCTTC
CDR3: CASAAWDYEQFF
V: TRBV11-2
size: many
J: TRBJ2-1
D: -

DNA: TGCAGTGCTAGAGGGACCGCGAACACTGAAGCTTTCTTT
CDR3: CSARGTANTEAFF
V: TRBV20-1
size: -
J: TRBJ1-1
D: -

DNA: TGTGCCACCTCGCGAACACAGGGACGGACCGGGGAGCTGTTTTTT
CDR3: CATSRTQGRTGELFF
V: TRBV12-3/TRBV12-4
size: -
J: TRBJ2-2
D: -

DNA: TGTGCCACCTACCCCGGGCAGGGGGGTGGCTACACCTTC
CDR3: CATYPGQGGGYTF
V: TRBV12-3/TRBV12-4
size: many
J: TRBJ1-2
D: TRBD1

DNA: TGTGCCAGCTCCGGAGGGGGCGAGGGCTACACCTTC
CDR3: CASSGGGEGYTF
V: TRBV18
size: many
J: TRBJ1-2
D: TRBD1

DNA: TGTGCCAGCCGGGGGCTAGCGGACAATGAGCAGTTCTTC
CDR3: CASRGLADNEQFF
V: TRBV28
size: -
J: TRBJ2-1
D: -

DNA: TGTGCCAGCTCATTCCTCTACAGGGGAAACTACGAGCAGTACTTC
CDR3: CASSFLYRGNYEQYF
V: TRBV28
size: -
J: TRBJ2-7
D: TRBD1

DNA: TGTGCCAGCAGTCCAGGTGCCTATGGCTACACCTTC
CDR3: CASSPGAYGYTF
V: TRBV12-3/TRBV12-4
size: many
J: TRBJ1-2
D: -

DNA: TGCAGTGCTATAAAAACGCTCCGAACAGATTACACCGGGGAGCTGTTTTTT
CDR3: CSAIKTLRTDYTGELFF
V: TRBV20-1
size: many
J: TRBJ2-2
D: -

DNA: TGTGCCAGCAGCCAGGACAGCTACCTCAATCAGCCCCAGCATTTT
CDR3: CASSQDSYLNQPQHF
V: TRBV27
size: many
J: TRBJ1-5
D: -

DNA: TGTGCCAGCAGCTTAAGAACCAATGAGCAGTTCTTC
CDR3: CASSLRTNEQFF
V: TRBV7-8
size: many
J: TRBJ2-1
D: -

DNA: TGCAGCGGCGCCACGTCCTGGAGAGAGACCCAGTACTTC
CDR3: CSGATSWRETQYF
V: TRBV29-1
size: few
J: TRBJ2-5
D: -

DNA: TGTGCCATCAGAGTTACAGGGGCCTATGGCTACACCTTC
CDR3: CAIRVTGAYGYTF
V: TRBV10-3
size: -
J: TRBJ1-2
D: TRBD1

DNA: TGTGCCAGCTCACCCGGAGACGGCACCTACGAGCAGTACTTC
CDR3: CASSPGDGTYEQYF
V: TRBV18
size: few
J: TRBJ2-7
D: -

DNA: TGTGCCAGCGCTCCAGCTTATGTCCAGCACTCCGGGGAGCTGTTTTTT
CDR3: CASAPAYVQHSGELFF
V: TRBV7-9
size: many
J: TRBJ2-2
D: -

DNA: TGTGCCAGCAGCCCCAAAATAGCGGGAGGGCACGGGACAGATACGCAGTATTTT
CDR3: CASSPKIAGGHGTDTQYF
V: TRBV7-2
size: few
J: TRBJ2-3
D: TRBD2

DNA: TGCGCCAGCAGCCAGCTAGCGGGGAGCACAGATACGCAGTATTTT
CDR3: CASSQLAGSTDTQYF
V: TRBV4-3
size: many
J: TRBJ2-3
D: TRBD2

DNA: TGCGCCAGCAGCTTGTTGGCGGGAGGCAGCACAGATACGCAGTATTTT
CDR3: CASSLLAGGSTDTQYF
V: TRBV5-1
size: many
J: TRBJ2-3
D: TRBD2

DNA: TGCAGCGTTGAGGCCCCCTCTAATGAAAAACTGTTTTTT
CDR3: CSVEAPSNEKLFF
V: TRBV29-1
size: -
J: TRBJ1-4
D: -

DNA: TGTGCCAGCAGTGACTCGGCAGGGGGCGCGGATGAGCAGTTCTTC
CDR3: CASSDSAGGADEQFF
V: TRBV6-4
size: -
J: TRBJ2-1
D: TRBD1

DNA: TGCAGTACCACCCGACTAGCGGGAGTAGGGTACAATGAGCAGTTCTTC
CDR3: CSTTRLAGVGYNEQFF
V: TRBV20-1
size: many
J: TRBJ2-1
D: TRBD2

DNA: TGTGCCAGCAGCTTGGGACAGGGCTATGAAAAACTGTTTTTT
CDR3: CASSLGQGYEKLFF
V: TRBV7-6
size: few
J: TRBJ1-4
D: TRBD1

DNA: TGTGCCTGGAGGGGACAGGGGGCGGGAGCTGAAGCTTTCTTT
CDR3: CAWRGQGAGAEAFF
V: TRBV30
size: many
J: TRBJ1-1
D: TRBD1

DNA: TGTGCCAGCAGTATTTGGGACGGCCGGGGCACTGAAGCTTTCTTT
CDR3: CASSIWDGRGTEAFF
V: TRBV6-2/TRBV6-3
size: -
J: TRBJ1-1
D: -

DNA: TGTGTTTGTAGGGGGGACTCGTACGAGCAGTACTTC
CDR3: CVCRGDSYEQYF
V: TRBV28
size: -
J: TRBJ2-7
D: -

DNA: TGCAGCGTGAGTGGACGGTTGAACACTGAAGCTTTCTTT
CDR3: CSVSGRLNTEAFF
V: TRBV29-1
size: -
J: TRBJ1-1
D: -

DNA: TGCGCCAGCAGCCAATTCAGGGGGAATGAGCAGTTCTTC
CDR3: CASSQFRGNEQFF
V: TRBV4-3
size: -
J: TRBJ2-1
D: TRBD1

DNA: TGTGCCAGCAGCCATCACCCAGATGCCGACAGGGCGAAACTCTATGGCTACACCTTC
CDR3: CASSHHPDADRAKLYGYTF
V: TRBV3-1
size: few
J: TRBJ1-2
D: TRBD1

DNA: TGTGCCATCAGAGAGGGGGCCCCTAATTCACCCCTCCACTTT
CDR3: CAIREGAPNSPLHF
V: TRBV10-3
size: many
J: TRBJ1-6
D: TRBD1

DNA: TGTGCCAGCAGCCCTGGGGCTAGCGGGTACCCCGGCAATGAGCAGTTCTTC
CDR3: CASSPGASGYPGNEQFF
V: TRBV11-2
size: few
J: TRBJ2-1
D: TRBD2

DNA: TGCGCCAGCAGCTTTAGCAGACAAGAGACCCAGTACTTC
CDR3: CASSFSRQETQYF
V: TRBV5-1
size: many
J: TRBJ2-5
D: -

DNA: TGTGCCAGCAGCCCGGTCAGCCTGGGACTAGGGCGCACCGGGGAGCTGTTTTTT
CDR3: CASSPVSLGLGRTGELFF
V: TRBV6-5
size: -
J: TRBJ2-2
D: TRBD2

DNA: TGTGCCAGCAGTTTAAGGCAAGCGGGAGTTGGGGTGAGTGAGCAGTTCTTC
CDR3: CASSLRQAGVGVSEQFF
V: TRBV27
size: many
J: TRBJ2-1
D: TRBD2

DNA: TGTGCCACCAGCAGCACGGTCGGAGGATACGCACGGGGCTACACCTTC
CDR3: CATSSTVGGYARGYTF
V: TRBV15
size: few
J: TRBJ1-2
D: -

DNA: TGCGCCAGCAGCTTTCAGGGGGCGGCCTCTGGGGCCAACGTCCTGACTTTC
CDR3: CASSFQGAASGANVLTF
V: TRBV5-1
size: -
J: TRBJ2-6
D: TRBD1

DNA: TGTGCCAGCAGATCAGGGGGGGGCACTGAAGCTTTCTTT
CDR3: CASRSGGGTEAFF
V: TRBV6-6
size: -
J: TRBJ1-1
D: TRBD1

DNA: TGTGCCAGCAGCCCCGGACTAGGCCCAGATACGCAGTATTTT
CDR3: CASSPGLGPDTQYF
V: TRBV3-1
size: many
J: TRBJ2-3
D: TRBD2

DNA: TGCAGGAACGGATCGGGCTCTGGAAACACCATATATTTT
CDR3: CRNGSGSGNTIYF
V: TRBV20-1
size: many
J: TRBJ1-3
D: -

DNA: TGTGCCAGCAGTTTCCGGGACAGGGACAATGAGCAGTTCTTC
CDR3: CASSFRDRDNEQFF
V: TRBV6-1
size: many
J: TRBJ2-1
D: TRBD1

DNA: TGTGCCAGTAGTATAGAGGCCCGGAGCCACAAGCATTTT
CDR3: CASSIEARSHKHF
V: TRBV19
size: -
J: TRBJ1-5
D: -

DNA: TGTGCCAGCTCTCCCACGAGCTCCTACAATGAGCAGTTCTTC
CDR3: CASSPTSSYNEQFF
V: TRBV18
size: few
J: TRBJ2-1
D: -

DNA: TGTGCCAGCAGACCTACAGGTTGGACTGAAGCTTTCTTT
CDR3: CASRPTGWTEAFF
V: TRBV12-3/TRBV12-4
size: many
J: TRBJ1-1
D: -

DNA: TGTGCCAGCAGCGCCAGGGACAGTCCGAAGACTGAAGCTTTCTTT
CDR3: CASSARDSPKTEAFF
V: TRBV9
size: -
J: TRBJ1-1
D: TRBD1

DNA: TGTGCCAGCTATCCGACCCGGGGGCTGTCTCGTGACAATGAGCAGTTCTTC
CDR3: CASYPTRGLSRDNEQFF
V: TRBV7-9
size: many
J: TRBJ2-1
D: -

DNA: TGTGCCAGCAGTTCTAGCGGGAGTGGGTACGAGCAGTACTTC
CDR3: CASSSSGSGYEQYF
V: TRBV12-3/TRBV12-4
size: -
J: TRBJ2-7
D: TRBD2

DNA: TGTGCCAGCAGTGACAGTAGCGGGAGGGGGACAGATACGCAGTATTTT
CDR3: CASSDSSGRGTDTQYF
V: TRBV6-4
size: many
J: TRBJ2-3
D: TRBD2

DNA: TGTGCCAGCAGCTCCGGGACAGGAAGTATTCGGAGTGAGCAGTTCTTC
CDR3: CASSSGTGSIRSEQFF
V: TRBV7-9
size: many
J: TRBJ2-1
D: TRBD1

DNA: TGCGGGACCACAGGGTCTGCTAACTATGGCTACACCTTC
CDR3: CGTTGSANYGYTF
V: TRBV20-1
size: few
J: TRBJ1-2
D: -